This T cell receptor (beta chain) was recovered during a study of blood T cell repertoires in COVID-19. CDR3 length equals 14 residues. The V end was cut by 6 bases, the J end by 1 base, with 13 bases between. The germline V gene has CDR1 MNHEY and CDR2 SMNVEV (reference sequence). Original data processing: Estimation of nucleated cell counts relied on the amplification of reference gene primers. The protocol was immunoSEQ multiplex PCR, while the TCRdb copy is restricted to in-frame clones and leaves out a portion. The V and J calls and the clone size are those of that table, but D and trimming were determined from the DNA. The table shows roughly 250,000 clones, with around 85% occurring only once.

Material for sequencing was peripheral blood. The TCR comes from a human donor with COVID-19, enrolled during active disease. The donor label of this sample is uncertain. This chain joins TRBV27 and TRBJ2-7; perhaps TRBD1 as D (5 bases). CDR3 nucleotide sequence: TGTGCCAGCAGCTCTTTAACAGGTTCCTACGAGCAGTACTTC. This sequence encodes CASSSLTGSYEQYF.